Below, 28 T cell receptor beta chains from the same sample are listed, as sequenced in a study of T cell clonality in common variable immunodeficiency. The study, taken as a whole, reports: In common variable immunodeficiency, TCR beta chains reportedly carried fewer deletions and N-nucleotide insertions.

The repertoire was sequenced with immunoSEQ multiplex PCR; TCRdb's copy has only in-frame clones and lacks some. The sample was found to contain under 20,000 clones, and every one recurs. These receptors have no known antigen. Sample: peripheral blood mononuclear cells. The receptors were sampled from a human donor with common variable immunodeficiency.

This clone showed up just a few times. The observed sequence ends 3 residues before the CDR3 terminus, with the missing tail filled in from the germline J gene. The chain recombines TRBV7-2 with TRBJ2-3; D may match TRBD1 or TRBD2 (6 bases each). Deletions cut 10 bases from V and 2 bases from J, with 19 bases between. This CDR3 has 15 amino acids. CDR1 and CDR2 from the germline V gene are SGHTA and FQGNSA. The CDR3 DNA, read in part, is TGTGCCACCCCATCGGCAGGGGAGGTCACAGATACG. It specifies CATPSAGEVTDT. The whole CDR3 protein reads CATPSAGEVTDTQYF.

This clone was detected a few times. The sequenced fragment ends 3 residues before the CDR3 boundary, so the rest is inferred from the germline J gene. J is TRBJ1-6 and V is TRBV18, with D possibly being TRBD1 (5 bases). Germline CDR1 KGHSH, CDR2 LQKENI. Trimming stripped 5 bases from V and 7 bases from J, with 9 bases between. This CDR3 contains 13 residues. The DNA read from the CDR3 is TGTGCCAGCTCAGGACAACCAAATTCACCC. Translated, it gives CASSGQPNSP. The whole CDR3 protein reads CASSGQPNSPLHF.

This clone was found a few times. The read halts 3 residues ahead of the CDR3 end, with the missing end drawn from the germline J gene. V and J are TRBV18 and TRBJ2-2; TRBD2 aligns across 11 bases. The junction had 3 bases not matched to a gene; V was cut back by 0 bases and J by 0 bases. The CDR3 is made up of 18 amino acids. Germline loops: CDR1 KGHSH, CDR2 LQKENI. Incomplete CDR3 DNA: TGTGCCAGCTCACCACCGCGACTAGCGGGGACGAACACCGGGGAG. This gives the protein CASSPPRLAGTNTGE. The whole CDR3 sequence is CASSPPRLAGTNTGELFF.

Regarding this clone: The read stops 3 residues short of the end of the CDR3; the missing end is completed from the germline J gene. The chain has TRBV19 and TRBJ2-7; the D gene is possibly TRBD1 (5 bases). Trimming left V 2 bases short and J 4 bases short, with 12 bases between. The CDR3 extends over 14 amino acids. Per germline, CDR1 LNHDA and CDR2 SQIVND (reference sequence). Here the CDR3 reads CASSIRQGLYEQYF. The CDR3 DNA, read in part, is TGTGCCAGTAGTATACGTCAGGGTTTGTACGAG.

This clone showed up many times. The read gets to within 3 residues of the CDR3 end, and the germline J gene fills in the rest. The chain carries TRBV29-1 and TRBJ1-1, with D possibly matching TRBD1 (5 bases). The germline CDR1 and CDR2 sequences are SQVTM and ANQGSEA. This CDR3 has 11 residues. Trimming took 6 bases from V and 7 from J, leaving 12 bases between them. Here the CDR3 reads CSVTQGIEAFF. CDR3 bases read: TGCAGCGTCACCCAGGGAATTGAA.

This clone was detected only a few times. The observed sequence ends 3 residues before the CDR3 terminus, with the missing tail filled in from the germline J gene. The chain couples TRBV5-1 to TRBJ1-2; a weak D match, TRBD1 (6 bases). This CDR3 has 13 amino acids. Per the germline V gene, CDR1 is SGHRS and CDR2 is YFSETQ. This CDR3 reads CASSLTGLSGYTF. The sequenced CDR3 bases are TGCGCCAGCAGCTTAACAGGGTTATCCGGC.

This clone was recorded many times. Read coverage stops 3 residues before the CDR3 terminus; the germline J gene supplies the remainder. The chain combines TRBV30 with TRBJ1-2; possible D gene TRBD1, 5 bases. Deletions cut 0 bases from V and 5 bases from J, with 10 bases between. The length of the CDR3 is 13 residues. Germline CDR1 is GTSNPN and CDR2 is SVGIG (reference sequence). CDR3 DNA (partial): TGTGCCTGGAGTGTACTGGGGGGATATGGC. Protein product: CAWSVLGGYG. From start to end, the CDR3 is CAWSVLGGYGYTF.

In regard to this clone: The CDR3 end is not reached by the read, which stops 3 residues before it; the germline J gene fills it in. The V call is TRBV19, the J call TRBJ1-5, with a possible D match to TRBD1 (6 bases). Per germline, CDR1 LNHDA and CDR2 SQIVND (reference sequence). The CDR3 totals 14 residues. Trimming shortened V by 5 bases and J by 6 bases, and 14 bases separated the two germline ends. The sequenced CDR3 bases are TGTGCCAGTAGTGGGACATGGCTAGCTCAGCCC. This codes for CASSGTWLAQP. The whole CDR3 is CASSGTWLAQPQHF.

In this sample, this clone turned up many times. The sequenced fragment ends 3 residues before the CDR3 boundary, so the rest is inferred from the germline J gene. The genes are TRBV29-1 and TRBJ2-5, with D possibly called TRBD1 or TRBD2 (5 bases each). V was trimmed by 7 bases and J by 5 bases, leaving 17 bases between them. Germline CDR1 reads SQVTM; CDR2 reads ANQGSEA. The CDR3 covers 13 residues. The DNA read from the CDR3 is TGCAGCGCCGCTAAGGGGAGATGGGAGACC. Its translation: CSAAKGRWET. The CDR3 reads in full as CSAAKGRWETQYF.

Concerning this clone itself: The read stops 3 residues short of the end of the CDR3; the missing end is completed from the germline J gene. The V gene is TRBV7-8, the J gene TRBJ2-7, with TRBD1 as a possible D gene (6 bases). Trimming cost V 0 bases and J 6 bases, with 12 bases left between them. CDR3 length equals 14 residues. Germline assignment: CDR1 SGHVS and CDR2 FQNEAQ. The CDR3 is CASSLAQGWAEQYF. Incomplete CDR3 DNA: TGTGCCAGCAGCTTAGCTCAGGGGTGGGCCGAG.

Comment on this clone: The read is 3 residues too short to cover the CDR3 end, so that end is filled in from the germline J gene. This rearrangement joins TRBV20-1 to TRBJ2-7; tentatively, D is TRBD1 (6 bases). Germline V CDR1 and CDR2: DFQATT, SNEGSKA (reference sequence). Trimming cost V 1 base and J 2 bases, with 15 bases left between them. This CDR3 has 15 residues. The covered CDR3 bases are TGCAGTGCTAGAGGGACAGTAATCAGCGCCTACGAG. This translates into CSARGTVISAYE. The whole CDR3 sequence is CSARGTVISAYEQYF.

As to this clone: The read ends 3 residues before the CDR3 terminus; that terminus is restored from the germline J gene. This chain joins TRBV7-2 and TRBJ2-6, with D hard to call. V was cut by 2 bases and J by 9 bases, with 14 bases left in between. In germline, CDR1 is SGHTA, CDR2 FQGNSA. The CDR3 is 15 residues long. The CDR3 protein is CASSLRAVRGNVLTF. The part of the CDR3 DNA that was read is TGTGCCAGCAGCTTAAGGGCTGTGCGTGGCAACGTC.

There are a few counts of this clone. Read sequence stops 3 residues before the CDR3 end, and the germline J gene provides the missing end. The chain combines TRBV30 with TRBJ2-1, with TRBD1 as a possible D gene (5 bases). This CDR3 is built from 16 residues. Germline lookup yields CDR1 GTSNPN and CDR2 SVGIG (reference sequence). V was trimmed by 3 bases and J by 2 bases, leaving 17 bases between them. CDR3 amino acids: CAWSKRQFITYNEQFF. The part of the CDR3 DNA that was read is TGTGCCTGGAGCAAAAGACAGTTTATCACCTACAATGAG. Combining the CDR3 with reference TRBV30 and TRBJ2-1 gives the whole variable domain SQTIHQWPATLVQPVGSPLSLECTVEGTSNPNLYWYRQAAGRGLQLLFYSVGIGQISSEVPQNLSASRPQDRQFILSSKKLLLSDSGFYLCAWSKRQFITYNEQFFGPGTRLTVL.

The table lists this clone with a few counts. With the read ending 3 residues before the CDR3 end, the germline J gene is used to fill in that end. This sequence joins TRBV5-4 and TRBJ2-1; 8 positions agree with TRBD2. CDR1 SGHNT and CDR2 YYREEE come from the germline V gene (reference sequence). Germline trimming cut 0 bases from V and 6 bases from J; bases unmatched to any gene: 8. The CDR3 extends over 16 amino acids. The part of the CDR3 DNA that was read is TGTGCCAGCAGCTTGGCCGCGACTAGCGTGTTCAATGAG. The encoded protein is CASSLAATSVFNE. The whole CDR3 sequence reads CASSLAATSVFNEQFF.

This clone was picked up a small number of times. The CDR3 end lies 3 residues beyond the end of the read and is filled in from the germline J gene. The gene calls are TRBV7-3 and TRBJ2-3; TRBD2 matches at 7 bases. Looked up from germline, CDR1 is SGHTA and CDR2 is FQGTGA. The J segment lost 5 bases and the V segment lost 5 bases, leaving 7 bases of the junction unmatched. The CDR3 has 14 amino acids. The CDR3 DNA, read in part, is TGTGCCAGCAGCCCGACGGGGGGTGGAGATACG. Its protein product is CASSPTGGGDT. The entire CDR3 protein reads CASSPTGGGDTQYF.

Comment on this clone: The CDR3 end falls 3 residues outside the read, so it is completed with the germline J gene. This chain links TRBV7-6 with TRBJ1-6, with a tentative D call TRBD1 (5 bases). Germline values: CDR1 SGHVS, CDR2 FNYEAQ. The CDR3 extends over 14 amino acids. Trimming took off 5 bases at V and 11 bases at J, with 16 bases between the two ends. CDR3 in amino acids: CASSNQRGVPPLHF. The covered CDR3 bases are TGTGCCAGCAGCAACCAACGGGGGGTTCCACCC.

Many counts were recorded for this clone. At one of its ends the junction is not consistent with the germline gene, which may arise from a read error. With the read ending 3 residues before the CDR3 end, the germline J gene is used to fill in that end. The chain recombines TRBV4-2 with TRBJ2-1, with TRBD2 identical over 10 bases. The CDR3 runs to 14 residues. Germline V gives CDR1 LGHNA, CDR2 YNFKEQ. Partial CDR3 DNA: TGCGCCAGCAGCCAAGCGGGGGGGCTCAATGAG. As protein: CASSQAGGLNE. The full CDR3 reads CASSQAGGLNEQFF.

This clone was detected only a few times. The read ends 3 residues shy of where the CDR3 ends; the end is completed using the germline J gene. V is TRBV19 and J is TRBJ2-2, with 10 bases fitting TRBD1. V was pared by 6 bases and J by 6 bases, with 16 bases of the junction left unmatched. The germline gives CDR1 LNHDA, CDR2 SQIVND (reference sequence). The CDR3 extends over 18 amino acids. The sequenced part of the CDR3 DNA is TGTGCCAGTAGAAAACTTGACAGGGGGCGCGGTTGGGCCGGGGAG. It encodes CASRKLDRGRGWAGE. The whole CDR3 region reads CASRKLDRGRGWAGELFF.

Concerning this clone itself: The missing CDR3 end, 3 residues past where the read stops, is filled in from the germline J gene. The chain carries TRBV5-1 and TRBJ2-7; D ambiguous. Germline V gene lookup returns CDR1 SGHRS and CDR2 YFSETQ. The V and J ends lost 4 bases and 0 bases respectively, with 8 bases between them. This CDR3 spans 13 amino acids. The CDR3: CASSETSSYEQYF. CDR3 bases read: TGCGCCAGCAGCGAAACAAGCTCCTACGAG.

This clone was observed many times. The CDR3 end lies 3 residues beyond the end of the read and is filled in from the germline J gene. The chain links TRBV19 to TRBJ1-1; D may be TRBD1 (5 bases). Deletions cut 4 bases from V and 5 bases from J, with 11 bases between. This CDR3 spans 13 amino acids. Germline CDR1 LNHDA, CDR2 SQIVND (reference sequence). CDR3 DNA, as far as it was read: TGTGCCAGTAGTAAACGAGGGGCAACTGAA. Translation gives CASSKRGATE. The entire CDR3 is CASSKRGATEAFF.

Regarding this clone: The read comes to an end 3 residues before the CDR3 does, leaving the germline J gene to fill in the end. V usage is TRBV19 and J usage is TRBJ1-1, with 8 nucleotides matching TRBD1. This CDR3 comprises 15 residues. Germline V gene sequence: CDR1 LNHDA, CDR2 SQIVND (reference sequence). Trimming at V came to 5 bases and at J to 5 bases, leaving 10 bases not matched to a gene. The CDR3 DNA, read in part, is TGTGCCAGTAGTCCCCTCAGGGGGCTTGAGACTGAA. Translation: CASSPLRGLETE. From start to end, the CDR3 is CASSPLRGLETEAFF.

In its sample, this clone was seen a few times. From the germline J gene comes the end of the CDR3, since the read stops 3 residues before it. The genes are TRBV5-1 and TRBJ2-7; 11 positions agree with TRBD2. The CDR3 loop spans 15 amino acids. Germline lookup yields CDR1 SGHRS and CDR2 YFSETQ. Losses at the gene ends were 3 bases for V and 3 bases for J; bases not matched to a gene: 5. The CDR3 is CASSWGLAVRYEQYF. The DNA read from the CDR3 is TGCGCCAGCAGCTGGGGACTAGCGGTTCGCTACGAG.

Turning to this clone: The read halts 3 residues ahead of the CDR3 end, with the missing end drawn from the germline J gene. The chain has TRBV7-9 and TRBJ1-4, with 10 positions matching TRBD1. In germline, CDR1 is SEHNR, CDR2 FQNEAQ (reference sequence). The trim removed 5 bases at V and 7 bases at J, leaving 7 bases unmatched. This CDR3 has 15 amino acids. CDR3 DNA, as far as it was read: TGTGCCAGCAGCCCCGGACAGGGGGTTTGTGAAAAA. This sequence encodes CASSPGQGVCEK. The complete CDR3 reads CASSPGQGVCEKLFF.

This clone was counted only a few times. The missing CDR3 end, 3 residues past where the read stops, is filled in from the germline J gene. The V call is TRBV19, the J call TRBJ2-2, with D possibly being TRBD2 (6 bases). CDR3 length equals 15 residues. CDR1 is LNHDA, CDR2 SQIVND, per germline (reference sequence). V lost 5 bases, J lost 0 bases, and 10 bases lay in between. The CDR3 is CASSLGLTNTGELFF. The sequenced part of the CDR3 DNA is TGTGCCAGTAGTCTGGGACTGACGAACACCGGGGAG.

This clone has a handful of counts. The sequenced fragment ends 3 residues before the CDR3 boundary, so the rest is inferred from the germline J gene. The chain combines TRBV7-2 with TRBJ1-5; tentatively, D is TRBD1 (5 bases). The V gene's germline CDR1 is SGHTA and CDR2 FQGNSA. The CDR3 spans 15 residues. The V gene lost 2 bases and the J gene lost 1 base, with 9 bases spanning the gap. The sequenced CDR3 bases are TGTGCCAGCAGCTTAAGGGGAGGGAGCAATCAGCCC. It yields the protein CASSLRGGSNQP. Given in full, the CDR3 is CASSLRGGSNQPQHF. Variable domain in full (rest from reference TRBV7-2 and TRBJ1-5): GAGVSQSPSNKVTEKGKDVELRCDPISGHTALYWYRQSLGQGLEFLIYFQGNSAPDKSGLPSDRFSAERTGGSVSTLTIQRTQQEDSAVYLCASSLRGGSNQPQHFGDGTRLSIL.

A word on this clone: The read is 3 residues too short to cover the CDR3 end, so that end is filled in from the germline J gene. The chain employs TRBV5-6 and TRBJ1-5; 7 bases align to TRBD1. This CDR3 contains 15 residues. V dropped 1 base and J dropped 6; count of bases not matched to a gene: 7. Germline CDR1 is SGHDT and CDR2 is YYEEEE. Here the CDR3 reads CASSLTGASSQPQHF. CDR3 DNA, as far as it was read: TGTGCCAGCAGCTTGACAGGGGCGAGTAGTCAGCCC.

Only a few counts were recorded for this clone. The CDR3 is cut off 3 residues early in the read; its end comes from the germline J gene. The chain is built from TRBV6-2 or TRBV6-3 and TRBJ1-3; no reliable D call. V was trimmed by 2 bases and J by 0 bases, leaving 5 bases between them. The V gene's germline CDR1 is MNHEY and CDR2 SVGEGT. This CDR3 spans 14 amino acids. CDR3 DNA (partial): TGTGCCAGCAGTTACCTCCGCTCTGGAAACACC. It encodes CASSYLRSGNT. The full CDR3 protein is CASSYLRSGNTIYF.

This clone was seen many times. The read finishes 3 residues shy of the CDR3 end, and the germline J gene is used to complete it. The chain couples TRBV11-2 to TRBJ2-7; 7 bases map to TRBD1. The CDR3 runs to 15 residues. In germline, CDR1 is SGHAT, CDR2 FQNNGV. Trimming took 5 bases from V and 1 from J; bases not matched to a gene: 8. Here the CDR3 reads CASSPRDRPSYEQYF. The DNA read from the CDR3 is TGTGCCAGCAGCCCCCGGGACAGACCTTCCTACGAG.